This T cell receptor (beta chain) was observed in a study of blood T cell repertoires in COVID-19. Study at large: Donors in the United States, Italy and Spain gave samples during acute or convalescent COVID-19.

The V gene end was trimmed by 6 bases and the J gene end by 6 bases; junction bases not matched to a gene: 8. CDR3 size: 15 residues. Looked up from germline, CDR1 is KGHDR and CDR2 is SFDVKD. Using immunoSEQ multiplex PCR, the repertoire was profiled, and TCRdb retains in-frame clones only, with some absent. The sample includes fewer than 650,000 clones, about 88% of them seen just once. This clonotype was obtained from a woman aged 45 to 65 with COVID-19, enrolled during active disease. This rearrangement joins TRBV24-1 to TRBJ2-2; TRBD2 matches at 8 bases. Sequencing was done on a sample of peripheral blood. The CDR3 region is CATSSPGGAPGELFF. CDR3 sequence (DNA): TGTGCCACCAGTTCTCCCGGGGGGGCCCCCGGGGAGCTGTTTTTT.